This is a list of T cell receptor beta chains from one sample in a study of T cell responses to AZD1222 COVID-19 vaccine. Profiling relied on immunoSEQ multiplex PCR, and the TCRdb table lists in-frame clones only, not all of them. The sample lists around 150,000 clones, 70% to 90% occurring once. The sequences come from peripheral blood, collected on day 0 of AZD1222 vaccination. These TCRs come from an adult in good health. Each CDR3 is given with its conserved first and last residue. The D gene is left open where the match is weak. The size field is filled for only some rows; it gives once, few, many or a size class.

d_call j_call v_call clone_size cdr3_aa cdr3_nt
. TRBJ2-2 TRBV5-8 . CASSSGRGANTGELFF TGTGCCAGCAGCTCCGGACGGGGCGCGAACACCGGGGAGCTGTTTTTT
. TRBJ2-7 TRBV14 . CASSTNRVHEQYF TGTGCCAGCAGTACGAACAGGGTCCACGAGCAGTACTTC
. TRBJ1-3 TRBV18 . CASSPEGRGSGNTIYF TGTGCCAGCTCACCAGAAGGTCGGGGTTCTGGAAACACCATATATTTT
. TRBJ2-7 TRBV30 once CAYLGPPRIHEQYF TGTGCCTACCTGGGTCCTCCTCGGATCCACGAGCAGTACTTC
. TRBJ1-6 TRBV18 . CASSLRTESPLHF TGTGCCAGCTCACTACGGACCGAATCACCCCTCCACTTT
. TRBJ1-2 TRBV30 once CAWSGGHGYTF TGTGCCTGGAGTGGCGGTCATGGCTACACCTTC
. TRBJ2-7 TRBV19 once CASSIVGGTAYEQYF TGTGCCAGTAGTATAGTCGGCGGGACTGCCTACGAGCAGTACTTC
TRBD1 TRBJ1-6 TRBV28 . CASSLTRGAVGSPLHF TGTGCCAGCAGTCTAACCAGGGGGGCGGTGGGTTCACCCCTCCACTTT
. TRBJ1-5 TRBV6-1 . CASSGEGGAWSNQPQHF TGTGCCAGCAGTGGGGAGGGGGGGGCATGGAGCAATCAGCCCCAGCATTTT
TRBD1 TRBJ1-2 TRBV6-2/TRBV6-3 . CASSGTVYGYTF TGTGCCAGCAGTGGGACAGTCTATGGCTACACCTTC
. TRBJ2-2 TRBV10-3 . CAISGGKANTGELFF TGTGCCATCAGTGGGGGCAAAGCGAACACCGGGGAGCTGTTTTTT
. TRBJ1-4 TRBV7-2 . CASSPINEKLFF TGTGCCAGCAGCCCCATTAATGAAAAACTGTTTTTT
TRBD1 TRBJ1-2 TRBV4-1 . CASSQDWGQRSINYGYTF TGCGCCAGCAGCCAAGATTGGGGACAGCGCTCCATTAACTATGGCTACACCTTC
. TRBJ1-2 TRBV5-5 . CASSLDTGRSGYGYTF TGTGCCAGCAGCTTGGATACAGGGAGGAGCGGCTATGGCTACACCTTC